Below, 21 T cell receptor beta chains from the same sample are listed, as sequenced in a study of cytomegalovirus exposure and HLA in healthy donors. TCRdb's table, derived via immunoSEQ multiplex PCR, lists solely in-frame clones and lacks some. This sample has approximately 110,000 clones, with around 94% found just once. Sequenced input: PBMCs. Receptor source: a woman aged 18-29 years in good health and CMV-seronegative.

The chain carries TRBV27 and TRBJ1-2; possibly TRBD1 for D (5 bases). The CDR3 loop spans 13 amino acids. Trimming took 6 bases from V and 8 from J, leaving 16 bases between them. Per the germline V gene, CDR1 is MNHEY and CDR2 is SMNVEV (reference sequence). Here the CDR3 reads CASSWGDMQGYTF. CDR3 DNA sequence: TGTGCCAGCAGCTGGGGGGATATGCAGGGCTACACCTTC.

V gene TRBV5-1 combines with J gene TRBJ1-1; weak D call: TRBD1 (5 bases). There are 13 residues in the CDR3. V shed 0 bases and J shed 11 bases, with 14 bases lying between them. Germline loops: CDR1 SGHRS, CDR2 YFSETQ. CDR3 sequence reads: CASSLGVREGAFF. CDR3 coding DNA: TGCGCCAGCAGCTTGGGCGTGAGGGAGGGGGCTTTCTTT. Full variable domain (remainder filled in from reference TRBV5-1 and TRBJ1-1): KAGVTQTPRYLIKTRGQQVTLSCSPISGHRSVSWYQQTPGQGLQFLFEYFSETQRNKGNFPGRFSGRQFSNSRSEMNVSTLELGDSALYLCASSLGVREGAFFGQGTRLTVV.

This chain uses TRBV2 with TRBJ2-5; D is uncertain. Germline loops: CDR1 SNHLY, CDR2 FYNNEI. Between the trimmed V and J ends, which lost 5 bases and 5 bases, there was a span of 12 bases. The CDR3 spans 13 residues. The CDR3, as DNA: TGTGCCAGCAGTCAGATACGCCACGAGACCCAGTACTTC. It encodes CASSQIRHETQYF.

The gene calls are TRBV18 and TRBJ1-2; TRBD1 agrees at 8 bases. The junction had 3 bases not matched to a gene; V was cut back by 8 bases and J by 4 bases. The CDR3 extends over 12 amino acids. Germline values: CDR1 KGHSH, CDR2 LQKENI. CDR3 coding DNA: TGTGCCAGCGCCGACAGGGGCTATGGCTACACCTTC. Translation gives CASADRGYGYTF. Complete variable domain (other parts from reference TRBV18 and TRBJ1-2): NAGVMQNPRHLVRRRGQEARLRCSPMKGHSHVYWYRQLPEEGLKFMVYLQKENIIDESGMPKERFSAEFPKEGPSILRIQQVVRGDSAAYFCASADRGYGYTFGSGTRLTVV.

The genes are TRBV15 and TRBJ2-3, with 7 positions matching TRBD1. Germline V gene lookup returns CDR1 LNHNV and CDR2 YYDKDF (reference sequence). J lost 6 bases, V lost 0 bases, and 15 bases had no gene match. This CDR3 has 18 residues. CDR3 residues: CATSRDLRRQGPRDTQYF. Here the CDR3 DNA reads TGTGCCACCAGCAGAGATCTGAGGAGACAGGGTCCCCGCGATACGCAGTATTTT.

V usage is TRBV13 and J usage is TRBJ1-6; 8 bases map to TRBD1. This CDR3 has 15 residues. Looked up from germline, CDR1 is PRHDT and CDR2 is FYEKMQ (reference sequence). With V trimmed by 0 bases and J by 10 bases, 5 bases remained unmatched. The CDR3: CASSLGGQVSSPLHF. The CDR3, as DNA: TGTGCCAGCAGCTTAGGGGGACAGGTTAGCTCACCCCTCCACTTT. Based on the CDR3 plus reference TRBV13 and TRBJ1-6, the full variable domain is AAGVIQSPRHLIKEKRETATLKCYPIPRHDTVYWYQQGPGQDPQFLISFYEKMQSDKGSIPDRFSAQQFSDYHSELNMSSLELGDSALYFCASSLGGQVSSPLHFGNGTRLTVT.

The J gene is TRBJ2-6, the V gene TRBV10-3; 11 nucleotides agree with TRBD1. This CDR3 contains 16 residues. Germline CDR1 and CDR2: ENHRY and SYGVKD. After removal of 9 bases from V and 4 bases from J, the junction contained 8 bases not matched to a gene. The CDR3 region is CAISGQGAEGANVLTF. For the CDR3, the DNA is TGTGCCATTAGCGGACAGGGGGCGGAAGGGGCCAACGTCCTGACTTTC.

This chain joins TRBV5-1 and TRBJ1-4; no firm D call. Trimming took 3 bases from V and 5 from J, leaving 17 bases between them. Germline CDR1 is SGHRS and CDR2 is YFSETQ. This CDR3 has 16 residues. The CDR3 bases are TGCGCCAGCAGCTCGAACGGGGAAACGGGGAATGAAAAACTGTTTTTT. Protein sequence: CASSSNGETGNEKLFF.

This CDR3 is CSARDRSSYEQYF. CDR3 nucleotides: TGCAGCGCACGGGACAGAAGCTCCTACGAGCAGTACTTC. The chain recombines TRBV29-1 with TRBJ2-7; 7 nucleotides align to TRBD1. Trimming at V came to 7 bases and at J to 0 bases, leaving 6 bases not matched to a gene. The CDR3 runs 13 residues. Per the germline V gene, CDR1 is SQVTM and CDR2 is ANQGSEA.

V is TRBV5-1 and J is TRBJ1-1; D perhaps matches TRBD1 (5 bases). The V and J ends lost 2 bases and 1 base respectively, with 9 bases between them. CDR1 and CDR2 from the germline V gene are SGHRS and YFSETQ. The CDR3 extends over 14 amino acids. The CDR3 DNA is TGCGCCAGCAGCTTTCAACAGGCGAACACTGAAGCTTTCTTT. This encodes CASSFQQANTEAFF.

The J gene is TRBJ2-1, the V gene TRBV7-3, with TRBD2 identical over 7 bases. This CDR3 spans 15 amino acids. After removal of 5 bases from V and 3 bases from J, the junction contained 7 bases not matched to a gene. Looked up from germline, CDR1 is SGHTA and CDR2 is FQGTGA. CDR3 region: CASSAGTNLYNEQFF. The CDR3 coding sequence is TGTGCCAGCAGCGCCGGGACTAACCTCTACAATGAGCAGTTCTTC.

Here the CDR3 DNA reads TGTGCCAGCAGCGTAATCCGGACGGGGTTTAAGGGGGCCAACGTCCTGACTTTC. Residues: CASSVIRTGFKGANVLTF. V usage is TRBV9 and J usage is TRBJ2-6; D is perhaps TRBD2 (5 bases). This CDR3 spans 18 amino acids. Trimming stripped 1 base from V and 4 bases from J, with 18 bases between. The germline V gene has CDR1 SGDLS and CDR2 YYNGEE.

J is TRBJ1-4 and V is TRBV4-1, with TRBD1 matching over 8 bases. Germline assignment: CDR1 MGHRA and CDR2 YSYEKL. The CDR3 is 18 residues long. J gave up 8 bases and V 1 base, and 15 bases lay outside the gene matches. CDR3 protein: CASSQAIGLGQESEKLFF. DNA for the CDR3: TGCGCCAGCAGCCAAGCTATTGGTTTGGGACAGGAATCCGAAAAACTGTTTTTT.

The chain joins TRBV7-2 to TRBJ2-3; perhaps TRBD2 as D (5 bases). Looked up from germline, CDR1 is SGHTA and CDR2 is FQGNSA. This CDR3 contains 16 residues. Trimming removed 5 bases from V and 4 bases from J, with 19 bases in between. The chain's CDR3 is CASSPLDGEMADTQYF. As DNA, the CDR3 is TGTGCCAGCAGCCCGTTGGATGGGGAGATGGCAGATACGCAGTATTTT.

The chain employs TRBV7-6 and TRBJ1-1, with a tentative D call TRBD1 (5 bases). Between the trimmed V and J ends, which lost 2 bases and 4 bases, there was a span of 14 bases. From germline, CDR1 is SGHVS and CDR2 FNYEAQ. The CDR3 loop spans 15 amino acids. The CDR3 loop is CASSLRGWGGTEAFF. The CDR3 nucleotides are TGTGCCAGCAGCTTACGGGGTTGGGGGGGCACTGAAGCTTTCTTT.

The genes are TRBV28 and TRBJ2-7, with D perhaps TRBD2 (6 bases). V lost 3 bases to trimming and J lost 3 bases, with 12 bases between them. The CDR3 totals 14 residues. The V gene's germline CDR1 is MDHEN and CDR2 SYDVKM. The CDR3 reads CASSFGGGVYEQYF. The CDR3 coding sequence is TGTGCCAGCAGTTTCGGTGGAGGGGTCTACGAGCAGTACTTC. The full variable domain, rest sourced from reference TRBV28 and TRBJ2-7, is DVKVTQSSRYLVKRTGEKVFLECVQDMDHENMFWYRQDPGLGLRLIYFSYDVKMKEKGDIPEGYSVSREKKERFSLILESASTNQTSMYLCASSFGGGVYEQYFGPGTRLTVT.

V gene TRBV28 combines with J gene TRBJ2-7; 8 bases match TRBD2. The CDR3 sequence is 16 residues long. The ends lost 6 bases at V and 7 bases at J; junction bases unmatched: 17. Looked up from germline, CDR1 is MDHEN and CDR2 is SYDVKM. The chain's CDR3 is CASSSQKAGDPREQYF. CDR3 sequence (DNA): TGTGCCAGCAGCTCCCAGAAAGCGGGGGACCCTAGGGAGCAGTACTTC.

The CDR3 loop is CASSEIARGYGYTF. CDR3 nucleotides: TGTGCCAGCAGTGAAATAGCCCGTGGATATGGCTACACCTTC. J is TRBJ1-2 and V is TRBV6-1, with unresolved D. V was trimmed by 2 bases and J by 5 bases, leaving 12 bases between them. The CDR3 totals 14 residues. Germline V CDR1 and CDR2: MNHNS, SASEGT.

The chain links TRBV7-3 to TRBJ2-7; 8 positions match TRBD2. CDR3 length equals 15 residues. J lost 0 bases, V lost 5 bases, and 6 bases had no gene match. Per germline, CDR1 SGHTA and CDR2 FQGTGA. In DNA form, the CDR3 reads TGTGCCAGCAGCCGGATTAGCGGGAACTCCTACGAGCAGTACTTC. Translation gives CASSRISGNSYEQYF.

The chain carries TRBV6-1 and TRBJ2-3, with 8 bases matching TRBD1. The V gene end was trimmed by 3 bases and the J gene end by 6 bases; junction bases not matched to a gene: 8. This CDR3 comprises 15 residues. Germline V gene sequence: CDR1 MNHNS, CDR2 SASEGT. CDR3 loop: CASSEAGGGWDTQYF. CDR3 bases: TGTGCCAGCAGTGAGGCAGGGGGCGGGTGGGATACGCAGTATTTT.

The chain has TRBV29-1 and TRBJ1-2; D perhaps matches TRBD1 (6 bases). Germline CDR1 and CDR2: SQVTM and ANQGSEA. This CDR3 contains 15 residues. Trimming removed 7 bases from V and 0 bases from J, with 18 bases in between. CDR3 loop: CSGSGTLEANYGYTF. Written as DNA, the CDR3 is TGCAGCGGCTCAGGGACACTGGAAGCTAACTATGGCTACACCTTC.